This TCR beta chain is from a study of vaccination effects on CD4 cells after COVID-19 (dated by TCRdb to between 2021 and 2022). General notes on the study: In the ViraFEST assay, PBMC were stimulated with viral peptide pools, and TCR sequencing was then used to find antigen-specific CD4+ T cell clonotypes based on their expansion. Altogether, some ten COVID-19 convalescent patients and 4 SARS-CoV-2-naive healthy vaccine recipients made up the full study. Each well held around 2 million PBMC cultured in IMDM containing 5% human AB serum, approximately 10 IU/ml IL-2 and gentamicin, along with about 9.3 ug/ml peptides. Cultures from other donors in the study were sequenced using the Oncomine TCR Beta short-read assay on an Illumina iSeq 100. SARS-CoV-2 spike-specific CD4+ TCR repertoires from before and after mRNA vaccination were compared in COVID-19 convalescent patients and in infection-naive vaccine recipients. Each participant received two doses of an mRNA SARS-CoV-2 vaccine, either BNT162b2 or mRNA-1273. Results the study describes overall, beyond this receptor: Among healthy vaccine recipients, nearly all vaccine-induced clones were SARS-CoV-2 mono-reactive, and just 1 of 255 was cross-reactive with common cold coronaviruses. Limitations of the study were the small number of convalescent patients and the absence of early post-infection timepoints. Clones induced by infection and clones induced by vaccination both contracted markedly at late timepoints after vaccination, which fits with T cell responses waning over time.

After roughly 11 days of culture, CD4+ T cells were isolated with the EasySep CD4+ T cell isolation kit. None of the healthy vaccine recipients had a prior SARS-CoV-2 infection, which was confirmed by nucleocapsid antibody tests that came back negative both before and after vaccination. Half of the culture medium was replaced with fresh IL-2-containing medium on days 3 and 7. Unless noted otherwise, every peptide stimulation condition was grown in triplicate wells. PBMC were separated from whole blood using Ficoll-Paque Plus gradient centrifugation and were then either cryopreserved at -140C or used fresh. The QIAamp micro DNA kit was used to extract genomic DNA from the cultured CD4+ T cells. On this clone itself: Its recognized antigen is unknown. No clone much larger than this one lies a single base away; base qualities are absent.

Libraries were constructed by the immunoSEQ multiplex PCR assay. DNA from the cultured, isolated CD4+ T cells was subjected to TCR beta CDR3 sequencing. On the authors' methods: Non-productive TCR sequences were removed and reads were trimmed to the CDR3 region, keeping CDR3s of at least 7 amino acids. The MANAFEST web app was used to identify antigen-specific clonotypes by comparing expansion in peptide wells with expansion in reference cultures. To be called positive, a clone needed expansion at FDR<0.05 compared with the reference and with all other wells, an odds ratio greater than 5, and a frequency greater than 0.1% in two replicate wells. Cross-reactive clonotypes were defined as significantly expanded in SARS-CoV-2 spike wells and in at least one common cold coronavirus spike condition. Using the stringdist R package, CDR3 similarity was measured by Levenshtein distance, and unrooted trees were constructed with ape in R 3.6.1. Drawn from immuneACCESS, this table holds only the in-frame rearrangements with V and J called that TCRdb kept. Clones are partly lost; checked studies trace under half to an unresolved V gene and leave the rest unexplained. The V and J calls and the clone size are those of that table, but D and trimming were determined from the DNA. This sample is represented by more than 50,000 clones; about 83% of them were singletons. The ten largest clones add up to around 3.3% of the sample.

The specimen was CD4+ T cells from PBMCs cultured without peptide, collected before COVID-19 vaccination. This TCR was sampled from a human donor who received a COVID-19 vaccine.

CDR3 reads: CASSRRTLTDTQYF. The DNA sequence is given as TGTGCCAGCAGCAGACGGACACTCACAGATACGCAGTATTTT. The chain is encoded by TRBV9 joined to TRBJ2-3; the D segment could be TRBD1, given 5 matching bases. V and J lose 4 bases and 2 bases, and a span of 11 bases separates them. For CDR1 and CDR2, the germline V gene lists SGDLS and YYNGEE. From its cysteine to its phenylalanine, the CDR3 spans 14 amino acids. Only CDR3 DNA remains: 42 bases, in frame from the first base.